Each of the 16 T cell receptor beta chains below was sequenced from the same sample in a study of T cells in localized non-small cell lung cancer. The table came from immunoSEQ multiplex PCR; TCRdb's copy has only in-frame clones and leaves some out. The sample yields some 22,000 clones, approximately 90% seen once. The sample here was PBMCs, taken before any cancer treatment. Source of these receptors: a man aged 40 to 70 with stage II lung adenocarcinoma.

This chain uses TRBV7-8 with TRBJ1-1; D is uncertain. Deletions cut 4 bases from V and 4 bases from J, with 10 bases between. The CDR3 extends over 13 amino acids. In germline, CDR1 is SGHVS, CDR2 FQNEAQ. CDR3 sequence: CASSSTVTTEAFF. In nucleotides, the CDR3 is TGTGCCAGCAGCTCTACAGTGACCACTGAAGCTTTCTTT. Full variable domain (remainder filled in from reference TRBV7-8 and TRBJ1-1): GAGVSQSPRYKVAKRGQDVALRCDPISGHVSLFWYQQALGQGPEFLTYFQNEAQLDKSGLPSDRFFAERPEGSVSTLKIQRTQQEDSAVYLCASSSTVTTEAFFGQGTRLTVV.

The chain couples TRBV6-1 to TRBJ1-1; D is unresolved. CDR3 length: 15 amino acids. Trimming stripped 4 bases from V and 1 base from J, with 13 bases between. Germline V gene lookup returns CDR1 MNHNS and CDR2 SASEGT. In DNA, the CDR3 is TGTGCCAGCAGTGCATTCTCGAGTCCGAACACTGAAGCTTTCTTT. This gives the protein CASSAFSSPNTEAFF.

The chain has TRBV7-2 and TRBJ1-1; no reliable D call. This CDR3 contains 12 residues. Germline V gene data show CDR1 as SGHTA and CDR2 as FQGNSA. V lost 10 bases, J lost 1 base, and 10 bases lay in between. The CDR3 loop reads CATGGRNTEAFF. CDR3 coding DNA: TGTGCCACCGGCGGGAGGAACACTGAAGCTTTCTTT.

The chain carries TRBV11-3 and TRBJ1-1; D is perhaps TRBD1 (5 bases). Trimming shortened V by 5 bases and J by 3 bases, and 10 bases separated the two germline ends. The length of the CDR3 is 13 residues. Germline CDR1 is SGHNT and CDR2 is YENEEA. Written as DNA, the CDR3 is TGTGCCAGCAGCATGACAGCTTACACTGAAGCTTTCTTT. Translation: CASSMTAYTEAFF.

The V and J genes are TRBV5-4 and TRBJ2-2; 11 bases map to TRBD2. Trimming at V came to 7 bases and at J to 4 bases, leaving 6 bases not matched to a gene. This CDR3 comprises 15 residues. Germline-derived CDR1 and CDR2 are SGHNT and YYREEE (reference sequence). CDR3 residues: CASLPGLAVTGELFF. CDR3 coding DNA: TGTGCCAGCCTACCGGGACTAGCGGTCACCGGGGAGCTGTTTTTT.

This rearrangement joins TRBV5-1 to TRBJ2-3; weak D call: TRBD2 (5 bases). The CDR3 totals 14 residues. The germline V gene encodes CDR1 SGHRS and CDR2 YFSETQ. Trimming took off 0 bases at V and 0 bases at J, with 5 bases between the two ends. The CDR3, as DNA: TGCGCCAGCAGCTTGGAGCGGAGCACAGATACGCAGTATTTT. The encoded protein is CASSLERSTDTQYF. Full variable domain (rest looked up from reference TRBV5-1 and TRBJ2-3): KAGVTQTPRYLIKTRGQQVTLSCSPISGHRSVSWYQQTPGQGLQFLFEYFSETQRNKGNFPGRFSGRQFSNSRSEMNVSTLELGDSALYLCASSLERSTDTQYFGPGTRLTVL.

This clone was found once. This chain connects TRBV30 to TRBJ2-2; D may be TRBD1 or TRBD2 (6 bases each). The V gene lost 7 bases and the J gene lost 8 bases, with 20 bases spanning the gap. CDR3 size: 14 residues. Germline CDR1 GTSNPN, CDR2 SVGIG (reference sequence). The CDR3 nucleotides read TGTGCCTATAAGGGGGAGGCCCTCCGGGGGGAGCTGTTTTTT. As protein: CAYKGEALRGELFF. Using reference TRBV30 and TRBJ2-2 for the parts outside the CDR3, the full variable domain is SQTIHQWPATLVQPVGSPLSLECTVEGTSNPNLYWYRQAAGRGLQLLFYSVGIGQISSEVPQNLSASRPQDRQFILSSKKLLLSDSGFYLCAYKGEALRGELFFGEGSRLTVL.

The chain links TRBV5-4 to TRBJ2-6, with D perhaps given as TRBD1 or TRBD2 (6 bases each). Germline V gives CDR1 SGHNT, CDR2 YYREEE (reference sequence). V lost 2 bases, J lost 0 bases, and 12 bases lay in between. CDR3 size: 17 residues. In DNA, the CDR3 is TGTGCCAGCAGCTTCGGGGGCACAAGCTCTGGGGCCAACGTCCTGACTTTC. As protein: CASSFGGTSSGANVLTF.

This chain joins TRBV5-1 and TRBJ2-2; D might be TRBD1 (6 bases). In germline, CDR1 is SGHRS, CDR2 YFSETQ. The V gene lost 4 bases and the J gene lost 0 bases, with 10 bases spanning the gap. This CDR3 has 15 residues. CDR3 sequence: CASSPRTANTGELFF. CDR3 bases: TGCGCCAGCAGCCCCCGGACAGCGAACACCGGGGAGCTGTTTTTT.

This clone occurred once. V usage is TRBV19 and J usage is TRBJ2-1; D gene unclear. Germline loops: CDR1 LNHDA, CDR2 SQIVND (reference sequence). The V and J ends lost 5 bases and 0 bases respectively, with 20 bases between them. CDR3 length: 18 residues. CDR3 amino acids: CASSPSVQDLSSYNEQFF. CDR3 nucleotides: TGTGCCAGTAGTCCTTCGGTTCAGGACCTTAGCTCCTACAATGAGCAGTTCTTC.

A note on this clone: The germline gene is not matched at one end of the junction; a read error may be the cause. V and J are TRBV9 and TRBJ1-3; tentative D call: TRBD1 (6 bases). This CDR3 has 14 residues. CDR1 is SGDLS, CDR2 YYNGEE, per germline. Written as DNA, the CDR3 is TGTGCCAGCAGCGAGGGGGGCCCTGGGAACACCATATATTTT. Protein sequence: CASSEGGPGNTIYF. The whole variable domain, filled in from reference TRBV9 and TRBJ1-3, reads DSGVTQTPKHLITATGQRVTLRCSPRSGDLSVYWYQQSLDQGLQFLIQYYNGEERAKGNILERFSAQQFPDLHSELNLSSLELGDSALYFCASSEGGPGNTIYFGEGSWLTVV.

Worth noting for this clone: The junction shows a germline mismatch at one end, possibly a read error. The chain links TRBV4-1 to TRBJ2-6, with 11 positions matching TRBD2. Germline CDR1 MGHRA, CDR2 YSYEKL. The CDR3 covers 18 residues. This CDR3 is CASSHGLAGGTGANVPTF. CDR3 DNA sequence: TGCGCCAGCAGCCACGGATTAGCGGGAGGGACGGGGGCCAACGTCCCGACTTTC.

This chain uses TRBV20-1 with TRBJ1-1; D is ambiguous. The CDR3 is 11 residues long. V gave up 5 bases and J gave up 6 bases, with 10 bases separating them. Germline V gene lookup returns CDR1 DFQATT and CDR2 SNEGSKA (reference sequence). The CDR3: CSAGGLAEAFF. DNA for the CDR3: TGCAGTGCTGGAGGGTTGGCTGAAGCTTTCTTT.

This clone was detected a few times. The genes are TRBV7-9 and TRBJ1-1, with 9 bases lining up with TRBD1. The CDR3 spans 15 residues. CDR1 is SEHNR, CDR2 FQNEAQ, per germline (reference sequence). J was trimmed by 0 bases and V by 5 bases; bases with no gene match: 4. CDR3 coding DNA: TGTGCCAGCAGCCCCAGGGACAGGGTGAACACTGAAGCTTTCTTT. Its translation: CASSPRDRVNTEAFF.

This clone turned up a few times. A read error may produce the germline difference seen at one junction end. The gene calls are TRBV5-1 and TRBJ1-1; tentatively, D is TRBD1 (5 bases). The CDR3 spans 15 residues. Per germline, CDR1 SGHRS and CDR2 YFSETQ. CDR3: CASSTTTALNTDAFF. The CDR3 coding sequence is TGCGCCAGCAGCACGACGACAGCCCTGAACACTGACGCTTTCTTT.

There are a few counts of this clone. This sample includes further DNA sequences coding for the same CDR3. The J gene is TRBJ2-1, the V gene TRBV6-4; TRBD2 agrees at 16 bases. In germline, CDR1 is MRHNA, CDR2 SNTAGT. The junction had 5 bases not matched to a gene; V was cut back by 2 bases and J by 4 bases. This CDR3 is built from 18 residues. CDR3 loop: CASSDGTSGGAGYNEQFF. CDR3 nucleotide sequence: TGTGCCAGCAGTGACGGGACTAGCGGGGGGGCAGGGTACAATGAGCAGTTCTTC.